This T cell receptor beta chain was captured in a study of siplizumab effects on memory and regulatory T cells. Generated by immunoSEQ multiplex PCR, the TCRdb table keeps only in-frame clones and is missing some. The sample includes about 63,000 clones, roughly 85% of them seen just once. Looked up from germline, CDR1 is MNHEY and CDR2 is SVGAGI. Deletions cut 2 bases from V and 1 base from J, with 11 bases between. This CDR3 comprises 15 residues. The J gene is TRBJ1-1, the V gene TRBV6-5, with a weak D call TRBD1 (5 bases). The clonotype originates from a human donor in good health. The sample taken for sequencing was memory CD4+ T cells sorted from blood. DNA of the CDR3: TGTGCCAGCAGTTACGAGGTCAGGGCGAACACTGAAGCTTTCTTT. Its protein is CASSYEVRANTEAFF.